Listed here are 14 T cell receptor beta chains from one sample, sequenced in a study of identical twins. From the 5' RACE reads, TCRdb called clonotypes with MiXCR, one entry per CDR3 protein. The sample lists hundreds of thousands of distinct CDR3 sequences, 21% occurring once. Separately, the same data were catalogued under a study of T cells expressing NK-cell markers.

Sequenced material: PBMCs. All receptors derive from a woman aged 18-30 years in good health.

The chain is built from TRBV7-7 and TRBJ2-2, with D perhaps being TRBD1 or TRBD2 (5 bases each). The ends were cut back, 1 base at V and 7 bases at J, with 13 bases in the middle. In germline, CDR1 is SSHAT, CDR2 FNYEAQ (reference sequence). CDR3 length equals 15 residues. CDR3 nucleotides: TGTGCCAGCAGCTTAGGGGCCGGGACGGGCGGGGAGCTGTTTTTT. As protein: CASSLGAGTGGELFF.

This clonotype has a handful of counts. The CDR3 nucleotides are TGCAGTGCTGGGACACAGGGACCCCAAGAGACCCAGTACTTC. Its translation: CSAGTQGPQETQYF. This sequence joins TRBV20-1 and TRBJ2-5, with TRBD1 as a possible D gene (6 bases). The V and J ends lost 5 bases and 1 base respectively, with 14 bases between them. The CDR3 is 14 amino acids. The germline V gene encodes CDR1 DFQATT and CDR2 SNEGSKA (reference sequence).

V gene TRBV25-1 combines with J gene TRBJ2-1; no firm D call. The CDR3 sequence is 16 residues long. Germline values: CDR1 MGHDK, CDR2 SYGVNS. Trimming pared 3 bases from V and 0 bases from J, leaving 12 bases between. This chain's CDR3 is CASSDPAVSSYNEQFF. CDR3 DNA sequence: TGTGCCAGCAGTGATCCCGCGGTTAGCTCCTACAATGAGCAGTTCTTC.

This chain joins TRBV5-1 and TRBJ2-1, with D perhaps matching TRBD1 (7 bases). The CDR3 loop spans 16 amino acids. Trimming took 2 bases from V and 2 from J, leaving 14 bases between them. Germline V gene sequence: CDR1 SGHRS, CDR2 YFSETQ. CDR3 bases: TGCGCCAGCAGCTTAGACAGGGACTCTCCCTACAATGAGCAGTTCTTC. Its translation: CASSLDRDSPYNEQFF.

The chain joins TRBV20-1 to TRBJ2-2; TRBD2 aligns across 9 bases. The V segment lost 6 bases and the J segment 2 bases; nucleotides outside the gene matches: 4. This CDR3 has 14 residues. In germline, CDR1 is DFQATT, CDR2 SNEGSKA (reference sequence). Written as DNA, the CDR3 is TGCAGTGCAATTAGCGGGAGTAACACCGGGGAGCTGTTTTTT. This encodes CSAISGSNTGELFF.

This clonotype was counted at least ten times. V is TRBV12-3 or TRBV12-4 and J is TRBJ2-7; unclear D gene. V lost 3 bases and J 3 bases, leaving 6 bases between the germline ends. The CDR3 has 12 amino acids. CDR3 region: CASSFIVYEQYF. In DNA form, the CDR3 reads TGTGCCAGCAGTTTCATTGTCTACGAGCAGTACTTC.

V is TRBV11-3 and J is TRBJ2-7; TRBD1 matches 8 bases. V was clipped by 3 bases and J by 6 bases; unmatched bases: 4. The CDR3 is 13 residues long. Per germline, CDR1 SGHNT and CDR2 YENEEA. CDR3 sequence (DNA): TGTGCCAGCAGCTTTGCAGGGGGCCTCGAGCAGTACTTC. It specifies CASSFAGGLEQYF.

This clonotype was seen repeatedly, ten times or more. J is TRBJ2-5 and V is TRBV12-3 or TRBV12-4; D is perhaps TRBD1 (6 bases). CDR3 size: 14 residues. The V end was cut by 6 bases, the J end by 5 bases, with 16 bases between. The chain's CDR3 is CASRDYGGGETQYF. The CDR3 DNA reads TGTGCCAGCAGGGATTATGGGGGCGGTGAGACCCAGTACTTC.

The CDR3 is CASSYRREFTYEQYF. The CDR3 nucleotides read TGTGCCAGCAGTTATCGTCGGGAGTTCACCTACGAGCAGTACTTC. The chain carries TRBV6-5 and TRBJ2-7; D might be TRBD2 (6 bases). Germline lookup yields CDR1 MNHEY and CDR2 SVGAGI. V was shortened by 3 bases and J by 2 bases, with 14 bases between the two germline ends. The CDR3 consists of 15 residues.

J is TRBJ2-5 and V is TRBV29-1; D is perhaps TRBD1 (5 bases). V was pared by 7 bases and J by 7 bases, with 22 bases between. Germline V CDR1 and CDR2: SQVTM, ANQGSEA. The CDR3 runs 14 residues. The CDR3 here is CSASKGVGVGTQYF. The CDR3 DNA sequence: TGCAGCGCCTCAAAAGGGGTCGGAGTAGGGACCCAGTACTTC.

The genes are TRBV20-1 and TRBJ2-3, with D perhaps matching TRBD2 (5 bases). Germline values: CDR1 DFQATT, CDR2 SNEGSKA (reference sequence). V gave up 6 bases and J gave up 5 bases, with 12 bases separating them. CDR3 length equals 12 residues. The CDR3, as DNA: TGCAGTGCCGGCGGGCCGGAAGATACGCAGTATTTT. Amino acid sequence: CSAGGPEDTQYF.

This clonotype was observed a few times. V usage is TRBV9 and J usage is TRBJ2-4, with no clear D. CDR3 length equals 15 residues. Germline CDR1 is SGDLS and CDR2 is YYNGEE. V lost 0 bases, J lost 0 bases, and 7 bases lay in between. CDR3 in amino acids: CASSVDEVAKNIQYF. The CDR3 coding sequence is TGTGCCAGCAGCGTAGACGAGGTAGCCAAAAACATTCAGTACTTC.

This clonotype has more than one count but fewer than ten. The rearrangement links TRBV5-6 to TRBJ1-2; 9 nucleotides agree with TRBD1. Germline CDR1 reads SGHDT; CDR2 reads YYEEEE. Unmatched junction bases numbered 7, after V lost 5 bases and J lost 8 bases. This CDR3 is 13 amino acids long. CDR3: CASSPPGQGGYTF. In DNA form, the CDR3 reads TGTGCCAGCAGTCCCCCTGGACAGGGGGGCTACACCTTC.

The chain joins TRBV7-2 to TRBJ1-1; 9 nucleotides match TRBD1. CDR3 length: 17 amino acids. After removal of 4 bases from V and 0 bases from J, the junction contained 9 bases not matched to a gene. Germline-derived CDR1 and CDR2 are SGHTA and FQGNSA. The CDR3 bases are TGTGCCAGCAGCTCCCGGGGACAGGGACCTTTGAACACTGAAGCTTTCTTT. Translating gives CASSSRGQGPLNTEAFF.